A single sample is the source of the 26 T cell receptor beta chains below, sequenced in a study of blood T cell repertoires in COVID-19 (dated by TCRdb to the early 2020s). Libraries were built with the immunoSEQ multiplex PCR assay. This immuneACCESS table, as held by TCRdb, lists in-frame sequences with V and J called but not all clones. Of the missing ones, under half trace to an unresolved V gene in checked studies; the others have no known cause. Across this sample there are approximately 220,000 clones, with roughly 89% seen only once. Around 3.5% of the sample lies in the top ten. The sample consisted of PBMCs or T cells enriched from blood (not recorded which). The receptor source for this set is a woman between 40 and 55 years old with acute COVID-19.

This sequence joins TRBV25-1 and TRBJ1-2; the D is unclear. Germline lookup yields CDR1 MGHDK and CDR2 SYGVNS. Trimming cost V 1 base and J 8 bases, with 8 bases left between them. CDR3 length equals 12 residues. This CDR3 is CASSEWAVGYTF. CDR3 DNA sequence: TGTGCCAGCAGTGAATGGGCAGTGGGCTACACCTTC.

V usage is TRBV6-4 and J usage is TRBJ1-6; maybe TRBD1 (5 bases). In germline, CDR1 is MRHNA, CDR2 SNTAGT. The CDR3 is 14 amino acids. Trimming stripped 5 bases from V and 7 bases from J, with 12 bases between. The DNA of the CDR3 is TGTGCCAGCAGTCCGGGGACTGGGAATTCACCCCTCCACTTT. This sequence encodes CASSPGTGNSPLHF.

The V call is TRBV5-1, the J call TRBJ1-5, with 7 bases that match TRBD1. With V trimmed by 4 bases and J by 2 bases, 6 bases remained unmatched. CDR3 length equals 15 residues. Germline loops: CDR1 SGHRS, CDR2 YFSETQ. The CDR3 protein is CASSEGTVGNQPQHF. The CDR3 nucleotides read TGCGCCAGCAGCGAAGGGACAGTTGGCAATCAGCCCCAGCATTTT.

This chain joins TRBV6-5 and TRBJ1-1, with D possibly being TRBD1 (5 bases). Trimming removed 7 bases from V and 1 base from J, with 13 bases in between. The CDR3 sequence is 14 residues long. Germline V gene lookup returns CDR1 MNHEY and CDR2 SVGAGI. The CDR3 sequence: CASTKRGGNTEAFF. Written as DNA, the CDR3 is TGTGCCAGCACCAAACGGGGGGGGAACACTGAAGCTTTCTTT.

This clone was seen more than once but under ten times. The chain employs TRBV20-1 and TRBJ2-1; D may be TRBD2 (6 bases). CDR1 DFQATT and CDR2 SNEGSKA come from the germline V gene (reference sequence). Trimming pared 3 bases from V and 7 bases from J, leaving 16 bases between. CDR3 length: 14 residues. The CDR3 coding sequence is TGCAGTGCTAGTCGGGACTCCTCCGTGAATGAGCAGTTCTTC. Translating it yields CSASRDSSVNEQFF.

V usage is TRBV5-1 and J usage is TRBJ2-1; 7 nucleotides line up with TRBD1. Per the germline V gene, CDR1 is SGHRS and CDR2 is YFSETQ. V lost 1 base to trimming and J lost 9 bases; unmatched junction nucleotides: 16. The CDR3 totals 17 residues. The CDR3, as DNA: TGCGCCAGCAGCTTGCTAAATTCAGGGGGTATTTCGGGTGAGCAGTTCTTC. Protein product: CASSLLNSGGISGEQFF.

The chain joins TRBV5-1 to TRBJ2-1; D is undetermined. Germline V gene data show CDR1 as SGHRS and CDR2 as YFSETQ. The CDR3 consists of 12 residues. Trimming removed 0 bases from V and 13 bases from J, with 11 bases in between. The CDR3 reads CASSLAGNPQFF. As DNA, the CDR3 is TGCGCCAGCAGCTTGGCCGGTAACCCCCAGTTCTTC.

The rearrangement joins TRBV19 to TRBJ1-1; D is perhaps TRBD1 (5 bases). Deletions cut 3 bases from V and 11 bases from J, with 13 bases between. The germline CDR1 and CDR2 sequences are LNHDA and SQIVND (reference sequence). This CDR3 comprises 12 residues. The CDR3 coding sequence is TGTGCCAGTAGTATCGGGAGGGGAGAGGCTTTCTTT. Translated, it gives CASSIGRGEAFF.

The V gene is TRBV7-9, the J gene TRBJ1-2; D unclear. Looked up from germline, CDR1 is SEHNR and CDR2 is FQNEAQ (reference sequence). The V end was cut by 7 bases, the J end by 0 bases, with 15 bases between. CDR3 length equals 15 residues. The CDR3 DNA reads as TGTGCCAGCATCAATACGCGAGCCTCTAACTATGGCTACACCTTC. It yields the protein CASINTRASNYGYTF.

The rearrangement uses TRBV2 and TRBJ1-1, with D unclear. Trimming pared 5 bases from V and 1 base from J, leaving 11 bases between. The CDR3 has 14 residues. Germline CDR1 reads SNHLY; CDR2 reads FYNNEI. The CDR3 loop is CASSNSGGNTEAFF. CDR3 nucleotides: TGTGCCAGCAGTAATTCGGGAGGGAACACTGAAGCTTTCTTT.

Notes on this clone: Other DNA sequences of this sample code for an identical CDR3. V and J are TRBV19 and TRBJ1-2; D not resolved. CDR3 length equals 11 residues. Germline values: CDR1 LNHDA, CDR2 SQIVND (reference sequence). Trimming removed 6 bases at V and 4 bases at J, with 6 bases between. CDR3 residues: CASSRFYGYTF. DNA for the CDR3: TGTGCCAGTAGCCGGTTCTATGGCTACACCTTC.

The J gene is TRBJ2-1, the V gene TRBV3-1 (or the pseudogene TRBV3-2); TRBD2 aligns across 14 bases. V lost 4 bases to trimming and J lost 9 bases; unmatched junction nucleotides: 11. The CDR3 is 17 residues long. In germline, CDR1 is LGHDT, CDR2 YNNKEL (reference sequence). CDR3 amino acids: CASSPNPGLAGVTEQFF. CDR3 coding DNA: TGTGCCAGCAGCCCGAACCCGGGACTAGCGGGGGTCACTGAGCAGTTCTTC.

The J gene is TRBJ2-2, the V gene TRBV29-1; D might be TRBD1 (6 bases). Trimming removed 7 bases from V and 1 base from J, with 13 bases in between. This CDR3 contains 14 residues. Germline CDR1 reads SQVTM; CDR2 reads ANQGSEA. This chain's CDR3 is CSGTGKGNTGELFF. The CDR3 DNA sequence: TGCAGCGGTACAGGGAAGGGGAACACCGGGGAGCTGTTTTTT.

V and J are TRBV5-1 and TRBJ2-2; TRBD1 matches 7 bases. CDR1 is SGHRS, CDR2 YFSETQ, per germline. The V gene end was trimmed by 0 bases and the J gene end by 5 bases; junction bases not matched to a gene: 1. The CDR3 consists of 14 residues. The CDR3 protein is CASSLGGQTGELFF. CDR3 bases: TGCGCCAGCAGCTTGGGGGGACAGACCGGGGAGCTGTTTTTT.

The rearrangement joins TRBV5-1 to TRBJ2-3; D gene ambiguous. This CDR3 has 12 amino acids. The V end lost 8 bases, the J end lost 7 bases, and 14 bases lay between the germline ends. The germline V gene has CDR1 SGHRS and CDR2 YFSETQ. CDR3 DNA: TGCGCCAGTACAATCCCCTCAAATACGCAGTATTTT. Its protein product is CASTIPSNTQYF.

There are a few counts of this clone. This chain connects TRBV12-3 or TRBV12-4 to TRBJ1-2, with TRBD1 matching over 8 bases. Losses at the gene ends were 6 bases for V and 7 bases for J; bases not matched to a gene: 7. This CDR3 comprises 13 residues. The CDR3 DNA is TGTGCCAGCAGCCCTGGACAGGGTGCTGGCTACACCTTC. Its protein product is CASSPGQGAGYTF.

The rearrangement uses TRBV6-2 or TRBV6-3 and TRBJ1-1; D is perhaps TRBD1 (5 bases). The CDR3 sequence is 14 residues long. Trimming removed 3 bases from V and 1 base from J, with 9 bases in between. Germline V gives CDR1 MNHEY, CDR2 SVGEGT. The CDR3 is CASSYNGQNTEAFF. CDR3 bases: TGTGCCAGCAGTTATAACGGACAGAACACTGAAGCTTTCTTT.

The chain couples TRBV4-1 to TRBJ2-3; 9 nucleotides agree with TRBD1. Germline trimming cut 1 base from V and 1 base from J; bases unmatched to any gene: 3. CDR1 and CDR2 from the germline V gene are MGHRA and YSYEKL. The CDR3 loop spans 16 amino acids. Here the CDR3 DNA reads TGCGCCAGCAGCCAAGGACAGGGGGTTGGCACAGATACGCAGTATTTT. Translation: CASSQGQGVGTDTQYF.

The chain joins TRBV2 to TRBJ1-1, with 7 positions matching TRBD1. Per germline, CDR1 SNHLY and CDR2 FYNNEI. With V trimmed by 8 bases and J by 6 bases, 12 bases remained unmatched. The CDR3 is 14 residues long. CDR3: CASQERGGIAEAFF. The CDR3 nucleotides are TGTGCCAGCCAGGAGAGAGGGGGCATTGCTGAAGCTTTCTTT. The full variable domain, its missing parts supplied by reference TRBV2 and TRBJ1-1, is EPEVTQTPSHQVTQMGQEVILRCVPISNHLYFYWYRQILGQKVEFLVSFYNNEISEKSEIFDDQFSVERPDGSNFTLKIRSTKLEDSAMYFCASQERGGIAEAFFGQGTRLTVV.

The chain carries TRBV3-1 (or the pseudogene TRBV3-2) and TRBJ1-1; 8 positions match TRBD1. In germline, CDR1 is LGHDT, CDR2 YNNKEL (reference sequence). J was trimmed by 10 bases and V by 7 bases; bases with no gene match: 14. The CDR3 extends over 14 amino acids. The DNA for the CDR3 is TGTGCCAGCATAGATGGGGACACAGGGGGTGTAGCTTTCTTT. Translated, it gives CASIDGDTGGVAFF.

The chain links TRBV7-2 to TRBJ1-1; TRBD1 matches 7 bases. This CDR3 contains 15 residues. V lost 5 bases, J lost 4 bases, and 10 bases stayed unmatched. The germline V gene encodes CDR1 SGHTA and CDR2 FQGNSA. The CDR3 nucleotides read TGTGCCAGCAGCCCTAGTCGAGGGGGCCGCACTGAAGCTTTCTTT. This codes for CASSPSRGGRTEAFF.

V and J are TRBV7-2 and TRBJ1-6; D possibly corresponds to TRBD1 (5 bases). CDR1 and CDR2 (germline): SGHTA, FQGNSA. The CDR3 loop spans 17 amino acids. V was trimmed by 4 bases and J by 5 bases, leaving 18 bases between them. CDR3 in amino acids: CASSYTPSTVNNSPLHF. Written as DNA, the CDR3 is TGTGCCAGCAGCTACACGCCATCGACAGTCAATAATTCACCCCTCCACTTT.

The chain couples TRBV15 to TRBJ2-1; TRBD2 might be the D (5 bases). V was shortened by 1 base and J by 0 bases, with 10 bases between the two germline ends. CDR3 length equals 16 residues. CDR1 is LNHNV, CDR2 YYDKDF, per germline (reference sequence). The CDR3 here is CATSRVVGSSYNEQFF. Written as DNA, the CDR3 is TGTGCCACCAGCAGAGTTGTGGGGAGCTCCTACAATGAGCAGTTCTTC.

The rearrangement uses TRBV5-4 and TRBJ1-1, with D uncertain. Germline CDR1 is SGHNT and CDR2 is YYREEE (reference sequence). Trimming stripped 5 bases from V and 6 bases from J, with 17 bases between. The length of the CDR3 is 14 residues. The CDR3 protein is CASSEDSRLSEAFF. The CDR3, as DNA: TGTGCCAGCAGTGAGGACTCCCGTTTGTCTGAAGCTTTCTTT.

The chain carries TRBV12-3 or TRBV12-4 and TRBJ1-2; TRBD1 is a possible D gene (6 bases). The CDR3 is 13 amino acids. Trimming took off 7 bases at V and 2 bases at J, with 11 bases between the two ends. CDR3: CASIQDRNYGYTF. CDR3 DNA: TGTGCCAGCATTCAGGACAGAAACTATGGCTACACCTTC.

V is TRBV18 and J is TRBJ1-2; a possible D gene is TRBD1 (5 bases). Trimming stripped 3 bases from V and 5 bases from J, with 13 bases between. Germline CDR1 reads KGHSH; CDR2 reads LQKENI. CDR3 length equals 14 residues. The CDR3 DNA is TGTGCCAGCTCACCCGACAGTGGTCTTTATGGCTACACCTTC. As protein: CASSPDSGLYGYTF.